One and the same sample provided the 24 T cell receptor beta chains below, sequenced in a study of long-term antiretroviral therapy in people with HIV (dated by TCRdb to the early 2020s). The immunoSEQ hsTCRB v3.0 assay was used at survey level resolution to sequence the TRB variable region. TCRdb took this table from immuneACCESS and kept in-frame rearrangements with V and J called. Such tables lack part of the clones; where checked against another copy, unresolved V genes explain under half of the gap, and the rest is unexplained. The sample table records fewer than 15,000 clones; around three quarters of these occur just once. The top ten clones comprise about 9.9% of the sample. Material: unsorted PBMCs, obtained 0.8 years before starting antiretroviral therapy. Receptor source: a woman in her thirties or forties with HIV.

Here the CDR3 DNA reads TGTGCCTGGAGTGCCGGCGAGTCAACGACCCAGTACTTC. Protein sequence: CAWSAGESTTQYF. The rearrangement joins TRBV30 to TRBJ2-5, with D hard to call. Trimming left V 1 base short and J 7 bases short, with 13 bases between. Germline V CDR1 and CDR2: GTSNPN, SVGIG (reference sequence). This CDR3 region has 13 residues.

The genes are TRBV10-3 and TRBJ2-5; D not certain. The V end lost 8 bases, the J end lost 1 base, and 8 bases lay between the germline ends. Germline lookup yields CDR1 ENHRY and CDR2 SYGVKD. The CDR3 has 12 amino acids. In DNA form, the CDR3 reads TGTGCCATCGGGGAAGCCCAAGAGACCCAGTACTTC. Translation: CAIGEAQETQYF.

The chain uses TRBV10-3 and TRBJ2-1; 10 bases align to TRBD2. The ends lost 10 bases at V and 4 bases at J; junction bases unmatched: 4. Germline assignment: CDR1 ENHRY and CDR2 SYGVKD. There are 13 residues in the CDR3. In nucleotides, the CDR3 is TGTGCCACCGCTAGCGGGAGTTACAATGAGCAGTTCTTC. Amino acids: CATASGSYNEQFF.

The chain combines TRBV27 with TRBJ2-3; TRBD2 aligns across 7 bases. The ends lost 5 bases at V and 1 base at J; junction bases unmatched: 9. Germline V gives CDR1 MNHEY, CDR2 SMNVEV (reference sequence). CDR3 length equals 16 residues. The CDR3 reads CASSLSGIDRTDTQYF. CDR3 bases: TGTGCCAGCAGTCTCAGCGGGATAGATCGCACAGATACGCAGTATTTT.

The chain links TRBV10-3 to TRBJ2-1; 9 nucleotides line up with TRBD2. The CDR3 has 15 residues. Trimming removed 5 bases from V and 2 bases from J; junction bases left unmatched: 4. Germline V gene sequence: CDR1 ENHRY, CDR2 SYGVKD. CDR3 sequence: CAISRLAEPYNEQFF. CDR3 nucleotide sequence: TGTGCCATCAGTCGACTAGCGGAGCCCTACAATGAGCAGTTCTTC.

By share, this clone counts as medium-sized (0.01 to 0.1%). V usage is TRBV7-9 and J usage is TRBJ1-5; TRBD1 might be the D (5 bases). Germline V lookup: CDR1 SEHNR, CDR2 FQNEAQ (reference sequence). The CDR3 consists of 15 residues. V gave up 0 bases and J gave up 4 bases, with 10 bases separating them. The CDR3 loop reads CASSLAHGGNQPQHF. The CDR3 region has the DNA TGTGCCAGCAGCTTAGCGCACGGGGGGAATCAGCCCCAGCATTTT.

The chain combines TRBV5-1 with TRBJ2-7; D is perhaps TRBD2 (5 bases). This CDR3 spans 15 amino acids. Per the germline V gene, CDR1 is SGHRS and CDR2 is YFSETQ. Trimming left V 0 bases short and J 3 bases short, with 13 bases between. The CDR3 loop reads CASSLGQPGYYEQYF. The CDR3 DNA follows: TGCGCCAGCAGCTTGGGTCAGCCGGGGTACTACGAGCAGTACTTC.

This clone is a singleton in its sample. V gene TRBV23-1 combines with J gene TRBJ2-3, with D perhaps being TRBD1 or TRBD2 (5 bases each). TRBV23-1 has ORF status, its function being uncertain. CDR3 length: 15 residues. V gave up 6 bases and J gave up 2 bases, with 15 bases separating them. The CDR3 is CASRGPADDTDTQYF. In DNA form, the CDR3 reads TGCGCCAGCAGGGGACCCGCGGATGACACAGATACGCAGTATTTT.

The V call is TRBV7-9, the J call TRBJ1-4, with a tentative D call TRBD1 (5 bases). The CDR3 consists of 15 residues. V shed 8 bases and J shed 6 bases, with 19 bases lying between them. CDR1 and CDR2 from the germline V gene are SEHNR and FQNEAQ (reference sequence). The CDR3 region has the DNA TGTGCCAGCTCTGAGGGCGGCGGAGGGGATGAAAAACTGTTTTTT. Its translation is CASSEGGGGDEKLFF.

This clone was detected a few times. CDR3 bases: TGCGCCAGCAGCCAAGCTGTGGCGGGCAGCGCGGGCGGGGAGCTGTTTTTT. It translates to CASSQAVAGSAGGELFF. The chain combines TRBV4-1 with TRBJ2-2; the D gene is possibly TRBD2 (5 bases). V was trimmed by 1 base and J by 7 bases, leaving 19 bases between them. The CDR3 length is 17 residues. Germline CDR1 and CDR2: MGHRA and YSYEKL.

CDR3 sequence reads: CASSQESARGVYEQYF. For the CDR3, the DNA is TGCGCCAGCAGCCAAGAAAGCGCAAGAGGAGTCTACGAGCAGTACTTC. V is TRBV4-1 and J is TRBJ2-7; no firm D call. The CDR3 is made up of 16 amino acids. V dropped 0 bases and J dropped 3 bases, with 15 bases sitting between them. In germline, CDR1 is MGHRA, CDR2 YSYEKL.

V gene TRBV6-1 combines with J gene TRBJ2-1; 9 nucleotides line up with TRBD1. The CDR3 extends over 12 amino acids. The V gene end was trimmed by 8 bases and the J gene end by 8 bases; junction bases not matched to a gene: 4. CDR1 and CDR2 from the germline V gene are MNHNS and SASEGT. The chain's CDR3 is CASRDRAYEQFF. The CDR3 DNA reads as TGTGCCAGCCGGGACAGGGCCTATGAGCAGTTCTTC.

This rearrangement joins TRBV7-8 to TRBJ2-7; tentatively, D is TRBD1 or TRBD2 (5 bases each). The CDR3 is 15 amino acids. Deletions cut 6 bases from V and 2 bases from J, with 17 bases between. Germline-derived CDR1 and CDR2 are SGHVS and FQNEAQ. The CDR3 sequence is CASSSFSGPTYEQYF. The CDR3 bases are TGTGCCAGCAGTTCATTCTCGGGACCAACCTACGAGCAGTACTTC.

This chain joins TRBV28 and TRBJ2-7; 10 nucleotides match TRBD2. This CDR3 is built from 15 residues. Trimming took 3 bases from V and 0 from J; bases not matched to a gene: 2. Germline V gene lookup returns CDR1 MDHEN and CDR2 SYDVKM. The CDR3 spells CASSFSSGSSYEQYF. The CDR3 bases are TGTGCCAGCAGTTTCTCTAGCGGGAGCTCCTACGAGCAGTACTTC. The whole variable domain, filled in from reference TRBV28 and TRBJ2-7, reads DVKVTQSSRYLVKRTGEKVFLECVQDMDHENMFWYRQDPGLGLRLIYFSYDVKMKEKGDIPEGYSVSREKKERFSLILESASTNQTSMYLCASSFSSGSSYEQYFGPGTRLTVT.

The rearrangement uses TRBV19 and TRBJ2-7; the match to TRBD1 covers 7 bases. Unmatched junction bases numbered 7, after V lost 3 bases and J lost 2 bases. Germline CDR1 is LNHDA and CDR2 is SQIVND (reference sequence). The CDR3 sequence is 15 residues long. CDR3: CASSIDREATYEQYF. The CDR3 coding sequence is TGTGCCAGTAGTATTGACAGGGAAGCCACCTACGAGCAGTACTTC.

The gene calls are TRBV6-1 and TRBJ1-1; no firm D call. The CDR3 sequence is 11 residues long. The ends were cut back, 5 bases at V and 7 bases at J, with 8 bases in the middle. Germline CDR1 is MNHNS and CDR2 is SASEGT. The CDR3 sequence is CASSRWDEAFF. The DNA of the CDR3 is TGTGCCAGCAGTAGGTGGGATGAAGCTTTCTTT.

This clone was seen a handful of times. The chain is built from TRBV6-5 and TRBJ2-7; D remains ambiguous. This CDR3 has 13 amino acids. V shed 4 bases and J shed 0 bases, with 7 bases lying between them. Germline CDR1 reads MNHEY; CDR2 reads SVGAGI. The DNA of the CDR3 is TGTGCCAGCAGTTCCTACAGCTCCTACGAGCAGTACTTC. Translated: CASSSYSSYEQYF.

The rearrangement uses TRBV28 and TRBJ1-4, with D possibly TRBD1 on 6 matching bases. The germline V and J ends were trimmed by 6 bases and 0 bases, with 14 bases remaining between them. CDR3 length equals 16 residues. CDR1 and CDR2 from the germline V gene are MDHEN and SYDVKM. The CDR3 loop is CASRVGGHATNEKLFF. CDR3 nucleotide sequence: TGTGCCAGCAGAGTCGGGGGCCATGCAACTAATGAAAAACTGTTTTTT.

The J gene is TRBJ2-3, the V gene TRBV5-4; 9 bases align to TRBD2. The CDR3 has 17 residues. CDR1 SGHNT and CDR2 YYREEE come from the germline V gene (reference sequence). Germline trimming cut 0 bases from V and 2 bases from J; bases unmatched to any gene: 7. This chain's CDR3 is CASSLAVAGGFTDTQYF. CDR3 sequence (DNA): TGTGCCAGCAGCTTGGCTGTGGCGGGAGGGTTCACAGATACGCAGTATTTT. Drawing the rest from reference TRBV5-4 and TRBJ2-3, the complete variable domain is ETGVTQSPTHLIKTRGQQVTLRCSSQSGHNTVSWYQQALGQGPQFIFQYYREEENGRGNFPPRFSGLQFPNYSSELNVNALELDDSALYLCASSLAVAGGFTDTQYFGPGTRLTVL.

The chain combines TRBV4-2 with TRBJ1-3, with D unclear. Trimming removed 4 bases at V and 4 bases at J, with 8 bases between. The CDR3 runs 13 residues. Per germline, CDR1 LGHNA and CDR2 YNFKEQ. CDR3 bases: TGTGCCAGCAGCCCGGGCGGGGGAAACACCATATATTTT. Translated: CASSPGGGNTIYF.

The CDR3 here is CASSYVISGTGELFF. For the CDR3, the DNA is TGTGCCAGCAGTTACGTTATCTCGGGCACCGGGGAGCTGTTTTTT. The gene calls are TRBV6-5 and TRBJ2-2; the D is unclear. The germline CDR1 and CDR2 sequences are MNHEY and SVGAGI. Trimming pared 2 bases from V and 4 bases from J, leaving 11 bases between. The CDR3 runs 15 residues.

The chain uses TRBV6-5 and TRBJ2-4, with TRBD2 as a possible D gene (5 bases). From germline, CDR1 is MNHEY and CDR2 SVGAGI. This CDR3 contains 15 residues. The ends were cut back, 5 bases at V and 6 bases at J, with 17 bases in the middle. As DNA, the CDR3 is TGTGCCAGCAGTACCGGCTCGGGCGGGCGAAACATTCAGTACTTC. Encoded protein: CASSTGSGGRNIQYF.

The chain is built from TRBV23-1 and TRBJ1-3, with TRBD1 as a possible D gene (5 bases). TRBV23-1 has ORF status, its function being uncertain. Deletions cut 4 bases from V and 0 bases from J, with 19 bases between. This CDR3 has 18 residues. In nucleotides, the CDR3 is TGCGCCAGCAGTCTGCTCCACGACAGAGAGAGCTCTGGAAACACCATATATTTT. Protein sequence: CASSLLHDRESSGNTIYF.

The chain uses TRBV28 and TRBJ2-5, with 11 nucleotides matching TRBD1. Germline values: CDR1 MDHEN, CDR2 SYDVKM. The CDR3 runs to 16 residues. Trimming took 6 bases from V and 3 from J; bases not matched to a gene: 9. Here the CDR3 DNA reads TGTGCCAGCAGCCCTAGCGGGACAGGGGGGAAAGAGACCCAGTACTTC. Translating it yields CASSPSGTGGKETQYF.